This TCR beta chain was documented in a study of blood T cell repertoires in COVID-19. Sequencing used immunoSEQ multiplex PCR; TCRdb keeps in-frame clones, though not all of them. The sample carries tens of thousands of clones, approximately 86% recorded once. Trimming removed 1 base at V and 7 bases at J, with 16 bases between. Germline V gene lookup returns CDR1 SEHNR and CDR2 FQNEAQ (reference sequence). The CDR3 is 15 residues long. The V and J genes are TRBV7-9 and TRBJ1-2; D uncertain. The sample taken for sequencing was peripheral blood. This receptor was identified in a human donor in a cohort sampled during active COVID-19. The DNA for the CDR3 is TGTGCCAGCAGCTTAGGAAGGGAGCTACCTTCTGGCTACACCTTC. Its translation is CASSLGRELPSGYTF.